This record concerns one T cell receptor (beta chain) sequence. Its specificity is not known. The data originate from a study of CD8+CD57+ T cells in acquired aplastic anemia. Study information: Recorded DNA amounts for sorted CD4+ and CD8+ cells had an average of approximately 3 ug. Notes on the study in general: The same twenty-nine CD8+ CDR3 sequences occurred in patients and in controls.

Both TCR beta VDJ combination and CDR3 sequence profiling were carried out. Genomic DNA was the template for this profiling. One entry per CDR3 protein results from TCRdb running MiXCR on the reads. The sample records 80,000 or so distinct CDR3 sequences, about half being singletons. The ends lost 6 bases at V and 2 bases at J; junction bases unmatched: 8. The CDR3 contains 18 residues. This chain joins TRBV6-7 and TRBJ2-2, with 14 bases matching TRBD2. TRBV6-7 is an open reading frame whose function is uncertain. This clonotype was sampled from a human donor in good health, serving as a control. The sequencing sample was made of sorted CD4+, CD8+, or CD8+CD57+ T cells (not recorded which) from PBMCs. In nucleotides, the CDR3 is TGTGCCAGCAGACGACGACTAGCGGGGGGGAAAAACACCGGGGAGCTGTTTTTT. It yields the protein CASRRRLAGGKNTGELFF.